The present T cell receptor (beta chain) was sequenced within a study of T cells in Graves' hyperthyroidism and ophthalmopathy. The CDR3 is 15 amino acids. V gave up 3 bases and J gave up 6 bases, with 15 bases separating them. The germline CDR1 and CDR2 sequences are SNHLY and FYNNEI. This clonotype was seen many times. Its cognate antigen is unknown. Amplification targeted TCR beta CDR3 regions from RNA transcripts. HTBI primers were employed in a first-round RT-PCR of the TCR CDR3. TCRdb re-analysed the multiplex PCR reads in MiXCR, keeping a single row per CDR3 protein. Of hundreds of thousands of distinct CDR3 sequences in the sample, over 15% were seen once. Findings and limits, study-wide: Onset of ophthalmopathy came a median approximately 6.8 months after the model predicted it.

The receptor was isolated from an older woman with Graves' ophthalmopathy. Input material: blood. The chain combines TRBV2 with TRBJ1-5; no clear D gene. This CDR3 reads CASSDVGLESQPQHF. CDR3 bases: TGTGCCAGCAGTGATGTCGGCCTGGAGTCTCAGCCCCAGCATTTT.